The sequence of this T cell receptor (beta chain) was determined in a study of T cell changes during pregnancy in multiple sclerosis. The protocol was immunoSEQ multiplex PCR, while the TCRdb copy is restricted to in-frame clones and leaves out a portion. The sample gives over 55,000 clones, nearly 90% of which show up once; about 2.5% is in the top ten. This CDR3 contains 15 residues. J was trimmed by 9 bases and V by 1 base; bases with no gene match: 9. Germline lookup yields CDR1 GTSNPN and CDR2 SVGIG (reference sequence). The sequences come from peripheral blood, collected in the first trimester of pregnancy. This chain joins TRBV30 and TRBJ2-2; 9 nucleotides line up with TRBD1. This receptor was taken from a female donor with multiple sclerosis, enrolled in a pregnancy study. This CDR3 reads CAWSGDRENGRELFF. CDR3 DNA: TGTGCCTGGAGTGGGGACAGGGAGAATGGCCGGGAGCTGTTTTTT.